These T cell receptor beta chains were read from a single sample in a study of cytomegalovirus exposure and HLA in healthy donors. Only in-frame clones appear in the TCRdb table, and some are missing; sequencing was by immunoSEQ multiplex PCR. This sample's clone table lists approximately 58,000 clones. Source material: PBMCs. These receptors all come from a man aged 30 to 39 in good health and CMV-seropositive. Each CDR3 is given with its conserved first and last residue. A D gene is named only where the DNA matches it firmly.

j_call d_call v_call cdr3_aa cdr3_nt
TRBJ1-2 TRBD1 TRBV6-5 CASGFRTGPIGYGYTF TGTGCCAGCGGTTTCAGGACAGGGCCAATTGGCTATGGCTACACCTTC
TRBJ1-1 TRBD1 TRBV4-2 CASSQGTGGLNTEAFF TGTGCCAGCAGCCAAGGAACAGGGGGGTTGAACACTGAAGCTTTCTTT
TRBJ2-7 - TRBV21-1 CASSKRGQGVDYEQYF TGTGCCAGCAGCAAAAGAGGCCAGGGGGTTGACTACGAGCAGTACTTC
TRBJ1-2 TRBD1 TRBV27 CASSSSGGRDYTF TGTGCCAGCAGCTCTTCAGGGGGTCGAGACTACACCTTC
TRBJ2-1 TRBD2 TRBV5-8 CASSLRRAGGGGWNEQFF TGTGCCAGCAGCTTGCGTCGAGCGGGAGGGGGAGGATGGAATGAGCAGTTCTTC
TRBJ2-2 TRBD1 TRBV5-5 CASSPPTGGTGELFF TGTGCCAGCAGCCCCCCGACAGGGGGAACCGGGGAGCTGTTTTTT
TRBJ1-1 - TRBV5-1 CASFKTGTTNTEAFF TGCGCCAGCTTTAAAACCGGGACAACGAACACTGAAGCTTTCTTT
TRBJ1-3 TRBD1 TRBV4-2 CASSQGTGPNTIYF TGTGCCAGCAGCCAAGGGACAGGGCCAAACACCATATATTTT
TRBJ2-7 - TRBV11-3 CASSLERYEQYF TGTGCCAGCAGCTTAGAGCGCTACGAGCAGTACTTC
TRBJ2-1 - TRBV5-1 CASSLEGHQRNNEQFF TGCGCCAGCAGCTTGGAGGGACACCAGAGGAACAATGAGCAGTTCTTC
TRBJ2-3 TRBD2 TRBV7-9 CASSPTSGSMTDTQYF TGTGCCAGCAGCCCGACTAGCGGGAGTATGACAGATACGCAGTATTTT
TRBJ2-5 TRBD1 TRBV29-1 CSVKNRGLQETQYF TGCAGCGTAAAGAACAGGGGATTGCAAGAGACCCAGTACTTC
TRBJ2-7 - TRBV7-9 CASSPDTRFPYEQYF TGTGCCAGCAGCCCGGACACACGATTCCCTTACGAGCAGTACTTC
TRBJ2-1 TRBD2 TRBV2 CASSETASGSNEQFF TGTGCCAGCAGTGAAACGGCTAGCGGGAGTAATGAGCAGTTCTTC
TRBJ1-1 - TRBV29-1 CSVEGQGSTEAFF TGCAGCGTTGAAGGGCAGGGGAGCACTGAAGCTTTCTTT
TRBJ2-1 - TRBV11-2 CASSLFRDNEQFF TGTGCCAGCAGCTTATTCAGGGACAATGAGCAGTTCTTC
TRBJ1-1 TRBD1 TRBV18 CASSPGTAKNTEAFF TGTGCCAGCTCCCCCGGGACAGCCAAGAACACTGAAGCTTTCTTT
TRBJ2-5 - TRBV7-9 CASSPLGGDSQETQYF TGTGCCAGCAGCCCCCTCGGCGGGGACTCACAAGAGACCCAGTACTTC
TRBJ1-4 TRBD1 TRBV4-2 CASSQAGTEVNEKLFF TGTGCCAGCAGCCAAGCCGGGACAGAAGTTAATGAAAAACTGTTTTTT
TRBJ1-4 TRBD1 TRBV7-6 CASSHRGQSEKLFF TGTGCCAGCAGCCACAGGGGCCAGAGTGAAAAACTGTTTTTT
TRBJ2-1 TRBD2 TRBV30 CAWSAGLAVDNEQFF TGTGCCTGGAGCGCGGGACTAGCGGTTGACAATGAGCAGTTCTTC
TRBJ2-1 - TRBV12-5 CASGFPGGYNEQFF TGTGCTAGTGGTTTTCCAGGGGGGTACAATGAGCAGTTCTTC
TRBJ1-3 TRBD1 TRBV30 CAWRRQGRWGNTIYF TGTGCCTGGAGGAGACAGGGAAGGTGGGGAAACACCATATATTTT
TRBJ2-7 - TRBV4-1 CASSQTGRSYEQYF TGCGCCAGCAGCCAGACAGGACGGTCCTACGAGCAGTACTTC